This TCR beta chain was profiled in a study of neurological immune-mediated disorders. Whole-study findings and limits: The multiple sclerosis repertoire cluster showed no association with any clinical or MRI feature. The authors stated that larger cohorts are needed.

TCRdb itself ran the 5' RACE reads through MiXCR, one entry per CDR3 protein. The table has approximately 70,000 distinct CDR3 sequences, about 5% seen once. This clonotype was observed at least ten times. Its antigen is not identified. The CDR3 consists of 14 residues. Germline V lookup: CDR1 MNHEY, CDR2 SVGAGI. The V end lost 4 bases, the J end lost 3 bases, and 11 bases lay between the germline ends. The chain is built from TRBV6-5 and TRBJ2-3; D ambiguous. This TCR came from a woman in her seventies with multiple sclerosis. The specimen sequenced was PBMCs. The CDR3 nucleotides are TGTGCCAGCAGTTCCTTGGAGAGAACAGATACGCAGTATTTT. It yields the protein CASSSLERTDTQYF.